The T cell receptor (beta chain) under discussion was sequenced for a study of cytomegalovirus exposure and HLA in healthy donors. Study-level results: There was a cluster of highly shared sequence variants that was likely a sequencing artifact. A later analysis reported that several of the most significant clusters appeared to be linked to common viral pathogens, among them Epstein-Barr virus.

The primer mix had 60 Vbeta and 13 Jbeta primers. Measured with immunoSEQ multiplex PCR; TCRdb has only the in-frame clones, and not every one. The data show tens of thousands of clones, around 76% seen once. As regards this clone: As yet, its antigen is unknown.

The specimen was PBMCs. The TCR comes from a man aged 30 to 39 in good health and CMV-seronegative.

CDR3 amino acids: CASSRDSNNEKLFF. The CDR3 DNA reads as TGTGCCAGCAGCCGGGACAGCAATAATGAAAAACTGTTTTTT. The J gene is TRBJ1-4, the V gene TRBV4-2; 7 bases are shared with TRBD1. The CDR3 has 14 residues. In germline, CDR1 is LGHNA, CDR2 YNFKEQ. Germline trimming cut 4 bases from V and 4 bases from J; bases unmatched to any gene: 3.